The source of this TCR beta chain is a study of beta chain features in type 1 diabetes. Whole-study findings and limits: People with Type 1 diabetes carried modestly yet significantly shorter TCRB CDR3s in all four CD4+ subsets. Still unanswered here is whether HLA type influences TCRB rearrangement.

The V and J ends lost 2 bases and 6 bases respectively, with 12 bases between them. The germline V gene has CDR1 MNHNS and CDR2 SASEGT. This CDR3 has 14 amino acids. As every portion of the isolated RNA was reverse transcribed, the sequencing read expressed TCRB transcripts. It was found that naive, central memory and regulatory T cell samples averaged about 3.57 million reads. TCRdb keeps only in-frame clones here, not all; method: immunoSEQ multiplex PCR. The sample includes 550,000 to 850,000 clones, over 10% seen only once; the top ten take approximately 0.021%. On this clone: Its antigen remains unknown.

This sequence was found in a man younger than 35 with type 1 diabetes. The material sequenced was naive CD4+ T cells from blood. V is TRBV6-1 and J is TRBJ2-3; no clear D gene. The CDR3 is CASSELAARDTQYF. DNA of the CDR3: TGTGCCAGCAGTGAACTGGCGGCCCGGGATACGCAGTATTTT.